Presented here are 32 T cell receptor beta chains from one specimen sequenced in a study of shared clonotypes between healthy human individuals (dated by TCRdb to the early 2020s). The method behind the library was the immunoSEQ multiplex PCR assay. The table was pulled from immuneACCESS by TCRdb, which kept in-frame rearrangements only. Such tables lose some clones; where checked, under half of the loss comes from unresolved V genes, and the rest has no known cause. Across this sample there are 1,500,000 or so clones, with approximately 98.5% seen only once. The ten largest clones capture approximately 0.4% of the sample. Sequenced: naive CD4+ T cells sorted from blood. The sample's cell subset or site label, in plain terms: CD45RA+ positively selected. These receptors all come from a man aged 30 to 45 in good health.

In its sample, this clone was seen once. This chain's CDR3 is CASSSGGHSLRDGYTF. The CDR3 DNA reads TGTGCCAGCAGCTCGGGCGGACACTCCCTTCGAGATGGCTACACCTTC. The rearrangement links TRBV5-4 to TRBJ1-2; the D gene is possibly TRBD1 (5 bases). The germline V gene has CDR1 SGHNT and CDR2 YYREEE (reference sequence). The CDR3 has 16 amino acids. Trimming stripped 3 bases from V and 6 bases from J, with 21 bases between.

This clone was seen a single time. The chain couples TRBV10-3 to TRBJ2-5; TRBD2 matches at 8 bases. The length of the CDR3 is 14 residues. Per the germline V gene, CDR1 is ENHRY and CDR2 is SYGVKD. V gave up 3 bases and J gave up 4 bases; unmatched junction bases: 4. The CDR3, as DNA: TGTGCCATCAGTGATAGCGGGAAGCGAGAGACCCAGTACTTC. The encoded protein is CAISDSGKRETQYF.

This clone was detected only once. The J gene is TRBJ2-1, the V gene TRBV18; 9 positions agree with TRBD2. Germline trimming cut 4 bases from V and 6 bases from J; bases unmatched to any gene: 7. CDR1 and CDR2 (germline): KGHSH, LQKENI. This CDR3 spans 15 amino acids. The CDR3 is CASSLPGLAFNEQFF. CDR3 bases: TGTGCCAGCTCACTACCGGGACTAGCTTTCAATGAGCAGTTCTTC.

The rearrangement joins TRBV18 to TRBJ2-7; 7 bases map to TRBD1. This CDR3 comprises 15 residues. The germline V gene encodes CDR1 KGHSH and CDR2 LQKENI. V lost 0 bases and J lost 10; bases outside the gene matches: 12. The CDR3 nucleotides are TGTGCCAGCTCACCACCGCCGACAGGGCCATCCGAACAGTACTTC. As protein: CASSPPPTGPSEQYF. The full variable domain, rest sourced from reference TRBV18 and TRBJ2-7, is NAGVMQNPRHLVRRRGQEARLRCSPMKGHSHVYWYRQLPEEGLKFMVYLQKENIIDESGMPKERFSAEFPKEGPSILRIQQVVRGDSAAYFCASSPPPTGPSEQYFGPGTRLTVT.

On this clone itself: At one boundary the junction diverges from the germline segment, which might be a read error. The rearrangement links TRBV7-7 to TRBJ2-5; 7 nucleotides agree with TRBD2. Germline V CDR1 and CDR2: SSHAT, FNYEAQ (reference sequence). The CDR3 is made up of 15 amino acids. The CDR3 coding sequence is TGTGCTAGCAGCGCCTGGACTAGACAACAAGAGACCCAGTACTTC. Residues: CASSAWTRQQETQYF.

This chain connects TRBV18 to TRBJ1-2; no clear D gene. The V and J ends lost 3 bases and 7 bases respectively, with 12 bases between them. Per the germline V gene, CDR1 is KGHSH and CDR2 is LQKENI. CDR3 length: 13 residues. CDR3 coding DNA: TGTGCCAGCTCACCCCGGACCGCCGGTGGCTACACCTTC. Its translation is CASSPRTAGGYTF.

J is TRBJ1-5 and V is TRBV6-6; 8 positions agree with TRBD1. V gave up 4 bases and J gave up 0 bases; unmatched junction bases: 5. The CDR3 consists of 16 residues. The V gene's germline CDR1 is MNHNY and CDR2 SVGAGI (reference sequence). The CDR3 DNA sequence: TGTGCCAGCAGTTCCCGGGACAGGCTTAGCAATCAGCCCCAGCATTTT. Its translation: CASSSRDRLSNQPQHF.

J is TRBJ2-2 and V is TRBV7-2, with no clear D. Germline assignment: CDR1 SGHTA and CDR2 FQGNSA. The CDR3 has 16 amino acids. Trimming left V 5 bases short and J 4 bases short, with 17 bases between. Here the CDR3 reads CASSGPDRVITGELFF. DNA for the CDR3: TGTGCCAGCAGCGGACCTGACCGAGTGATCACCGGGGAGCTGTTTTTT.

This chain connects TRBV18 to TRBJ2-7; the match to TRBD2 covers 7 bases. The V gene's germline CDR1 is KGHSH and CDR2 LQKENI. Unmatched junction bases numbered 0, after V lost 1 base and J lost 0 bases. There are 14 residues in the CDR3. The CDR3 sequence: CASSPRDYSYEQYF. In nucleotides, the CDR3 is TGTGCCAGCTCACCACGGGACTACTCCTACGAGCAGTACTTC.

V usage is TRBV28 and J usage is TRBJ1-2, with TRBD1 matching 8 bases. Per germline, CDR1 MDHEN and CDR2 SYDVKM. The CDR3 loop spans 15 amino acids. After removal of 5 bases from V and 6 bases from J, the junction contained 11 bases not matched to a gene. For the CDR3, the DNA is TGTGCCAGCAGTGTTTCCCCGCCGACAGGGGATGGCTACACCTTC. Its translation is CASSVSPPTGDGYTF.

The genes are TRBV11-2 and TRBJ1-1; maybe TRBD1 (6 bases). Per the germline V gene, CDR1 is SGHAT and CDR2 is FQNNGV. This CDR3 comprises 12 residues. V gave up 5 bases and J gave up 8 bases, with 12 bases separating them. The CDR3 loop is CASSPIDREAFF. As DNA, the CDR3 is TGTGCCAGCAGCCCGATTGACAGGGAAGCTTTCTTT.

The genes are TRBV7-9 and TRBJ1-2, with D maybe TRBD1 (5 bases). From germline, CDR1 is SEHNR and CDR2 FQNEAQ (reference sequence). CDR3 length: 14 amino acids. The V and J ends lost 5 bases and 2 bases respectively, with 12 bases between them. The CDR3 is CASSRLTVNYGYTF. In DNA, the CDR3 is TGTGCCAGCAGCCGCTTGACAGTGAACTATGGCTACACCTTC.

Concerning this clone itself: Other DNA sequences in this sample translate to the same CDR3. The chain couples TRBV28 to TRBJ1-2, with a weak D call TRBD1 (6 bases). Trimming removed 5 bases at V and 2 bases at J, with 12 bases between. Germline loops: CDR1 MDHEN, CDR2 SYDVKM. CDR3 length: 14 amino acids. The CDR3 loop reads CASSLTGTNYGYTF. CDR3 DNA: TGTGCCAGCAGTCTAACAGGGACCAACTATGGCTACACCTTC.

This rearrangement joins TRBV10-1 to TRBJ2-7; TRBD1 matches 9 bases. The CDR3 runs 15 residues. Germline loops: CDR1 WNHNN, CDR2 SYGVQD (reference sequence). With 5 bases clipped from V and 3 bases from J, the junction kept 8 bases outside the gene matches. The CDR3 loop is CASSSTQGAVYEQYF. The CDR3 DNA sequence: TGCGCCAGCAGTTCTACACAGGGGGCAGTCTACGAGCAGTACTTC.

The chain links TRBV7-2 to TRBJ2-1; 9 positions agree with TRBD2. The germline gives CDR1 SGHTA, CDR2 FQGNSA. With 1 base clipped from V and 0 bases from J, the junction kept 1 base outside the gene matches. This CDR3 spans 16 amino acids. The CDR3 is CASSLGSGSSYNEQFF. DNA of the CDR3: TGTGCCAGCAGCTTAGGTAGCGGGAGCTCCTACAATGAGCAGTTCTTC.

This chain's CDR3 is CASSDSGTSYEQYF. The CDR3 nucleotides are TGTGCCAGCAGTGATAGCGGGACTTCCTACGAGCAGTACTTC. The J gene is TRBJ2-7, the V gene TRBV2, with 8 bases that match TRBD2. After removal of 3 bases from V and 1 base from J, the junction contained 2 bases not matched to a gene. The CDR3 runs to 14 residues. The germline V gene encodes CDR1 SNHLY and CDR2 FYNNEI.

For this clone: Other DNA sequences in the sample encode the same CDR3. The chain joins TRBV9 to TRBJ2-1; TRBD2 matches at 11 bases. Looked up from germline, CDR1 is SGDLS and CDR2 is YYNGEE. The CDR3 spans 18 residues. The trim removed 0 bases at V and 3 bases at J, leaving 8 bases unmatched. The DNA for the CDR3 is TGTGCCAGCAGCGTAGCCCTTAGCGGGAGGGCCCTCTACAATGAGCAGTTCTTC. Translated, it gives CASSVALSGRALYNEQFF.

The chain combines TRBV5-6 with TRBJ2-1; 10 nucleotides line up with TRBD2. This CDR3 is built from 18 residues. V lost 0 bases to trimming and J lost 4 bases; unmatched junction nucleotides: 10. Per the germline V gene, CDR1 is SGHDT and CDR2 is YYEEEE. Written as DNA, the CDR3 is TGTGCCAGCAGCTTGGTGCTAGCGGGAGTGGGATCGTACAATGAGCAGTTCTTC. It is translated as CASSLVLAGVGSYNEQFF.

This clone was seen just once. V is TRBV9 and J is TRBJ2-1, with 7 positions matching TRBD2. This CDR3 is 14 amino acids long. V lost 0 bases to trimming and J lost 7 bases; unmatched junction nucleotides: 4. Germline assignment: CDR1 SGDLS and CDR2 YYNGEE. The chain's CDR3 is CASSVETSPNEQFF. The CDR3 DNA sequence: TGTGCCAGCAGCGTAGAGACTAGCCCAAATGAGCAGTTCTTC.

V gene TRBV2 combines with J gene TRBJ1-2; D unclear. Germline CDR1 is SNHLY and CDR2 is FYNNEI. The CDR3 spans 13 residues. The V and J ends lost 1 base and 5 bases respectively, with 8 bases between them. DNA for the CDR3: TGTGCCAGCAGTGAAGGCGAGACGTATGGCTACACCTTC. Protein: CASSEGETYGYTF.

The gene calls are TRBV5-1 and TRBJ2-1, with 8 bases identical to TRBD2. Germline V gives CDR1 SGHRS, CDR2 YFSETQ. J was trimmed by 8 bases and V by 2 bases; bases with no gene match: 6. The CDR3 is made up of 14 amino acids. The CDR3 region has the DNA TGCGCCAGCAGCTTCCAGCGGGGGTGGGATGAGCAGTTCTTC. Translated, it gives CASSFQRGWDEQFF.

The chain joins TRBV11-2 to TRBJ2-1; D possibly corresponds to TRBD2 (6 bases). The CDR3 loop spans 14 amino acids. Germline CDR1 reads SGHAT; CDR2 reads FQNNGV. V lost 1 base, J lost 7 bases, and 11 bases lay in between. The CDR3 nucleotides are TGTGCCAGCAGCTTAGGCATTAGCGGAAATGAGCAGTTCTTC. This gives the protein CASSLGISGNEQFF.

Remarks on this clone: This sample also contains other DNA sequences that code for the same CDR3. For the CDR3, the DNA is TGTGCCAGCAGCTATGACAGGGGCTACGAGCAGTACTTC. Translated: CASSYDRGYEQYF. The V call is TRBV7-7, the J call TRBJ2-7; 8 nucleotides match TRBD1. The germline CDR1 and CDR2 sequences are SSHAT and FNYEAQ (reference sequence). This CDR3 spans 13 amino acids. The trim removed 4 bases at V and 3 bases at J, leaving 2 bases unmatched.

The J gene is TRBJ2-7, the V gene TRBV7-8; D could derive from TRBD1 or TRBD2 (6 bases each). Per germline, CDR1 SGHVS and CDR2 FQNEAQ. CDR3 length equals 15 residues. Trimming shortened V by 3 bases and J by 1 base, and 13 bases separated the two germline ends. DNA of the CDR3: TGTGCCAGCAGCTTCTTGTGGGGGGCTTCCTACGAGCAGTACTTC. It is translated as CASSFLWGASYEQYF.

The V and J genes are TRBV11-3 and TRBJ2-7, with D possibly matching TRBD2 (6 bases). Per germline, CDR1 SGHNT and CDR2 YENEEA. The V gene lost 1 base and the J gene lost 7 bases, with 11 bases spanning the gap. The CDR3 sequence is 13 residues long. CDR3 loop: CASSLVHLAEQYF. Written as DNA, the CDR3 is TGTGCCAGCAGCTTAGTTCACCTAGCGGAGCAGTACTTC. Supplemented by reference TRBV11-3 and TRBJ2-7, the full variable domain reads EAGVVQSPRYKIIEKKQPVAFWCNPISGHNTLYWYLQNLGQGPELLIRYENEEAVDDSQLPKDRFSAERLKGVDSTLKIQPAELGDSAVYLCASSLVHLAEQYFGPGTRLTVT.

V usage is TRBV5-4 and J usage is TRBJ2-1; TRBD1 or TRBD2 may be the D gene (7 bases each). CDR1 and CDR2 from the germline V gene are SGHNT and YYREEE (reference sequence). V gave up 0 bases and J gave up 7 bases, with 14 bases separating them. The CDR3 loop spans 15 amino acids. In DNA form, the CDR3 reads TGTGCCAGCAGCTTGGAGTTCAGGGGGGGGAATGAGCAGTTCTTC. Translating it yields CASSLEFRGGNEQFF. The full variable domain, completed using reference TRBV5-4 and TRBJ2-1, is ETGVTQSPTHLIKTRGQQVTLRCSSQSGHNTVSWYQQALGQGPQFIFQYYREEENGRGNFPPRFSGLQFPNYSSELNVNALELDDSALYLCASSLEFRGGNEQFFGPGTRLTVL.

The chain links TRBV6-6 to TRBJ2-7; the D gene is possibly TRBD2 (5 bases). CDR3 length: 14 residues. The V gene's germline CDR1 is MNHNY and CDR2 SVGAGI (reference sequence). V was shortened by 6 bases and J by 1 base, with 13 bases between the two germline ends. The CDR3 nucleotides read TGTGCCAGCAGGTTCACCGGGGTATCCTACGAGCAGTACTTC. Translating gives CASRFTGVSYEQYF.

V gene TRBV5-1 combines with J gene TRBJ2-1; TRBD2 aligns across 9 bases. The ends lost 3 bases at V and 12 bases at J; junction bases unmatched: 7. The CDR3 has 13 residues. CDR1 is SGHRS and CDR2 is YFSETQ in the germline V gene. The CDR3: CASSSRLAESQFF. In nucleotides, the CDR3 is TGCGCCAGCAGCTCGAGACTAGCGGAGTCGCAGTTCTTC.

This rearrangement joins TRBV6-5 to TRBJ2-3; tentatively, D is TRBD2 (7 bases). Trimming left V 7 bases short and J 4 bases short, with 9 bases between. In germline, CDR1 is MNHEY, CDR2 SVGAGI. The CDR3 covers 12 residues. The CDR3 nucleotides read TGTGCCAGCAAGGGGGGGGCAGATACGCAGTATTTT. Its protein is CASKGGADTQYF.

This clone was detected only once. This rearrangement joins TRBV29-1 to TRBJ2-3; the D call may be TRBD1 or TRBD2 (5 bases each). CDR3 length: 13 amino acids. From germline, CDR1 is SQVTM and CDR2 ANQGSEA. This CDR3 reads CTLSGTLTDTQYF. CDR3 in DNA: TGCACCCTCTCCGGGACCCTGACAGATACGCAGTATTTT.

The rearrangement joins TRBV7-9 to TRBJ1-5, with unresolved D. Trimming cost V 8 bases and J 2 bases, with 10 bases left between them. Per the germline V gene, CDR1 is SEHNR and CDR2 is FQNEAQ (reference sequence). The CDR3 runs 13 residues. The CDR3 bases are TGTGCCAGCGGTTCGGGAGGCAATCAGCCCCAGCATTTT. Translating gives CASGSGGNQPQHF.

The V and J genes are TRBV5-1 and TRBJ1-4; the match to TRBD1 covers 7 bases. CDR1 is SGHRS and CDR2 is YFSETQ in the germline V gene. This CDR3 is built from 15 residues. V lost 1 base and J lost 7; bases outside the gene matches: 7. CDR3 protein: CASSLSGQAFEKLFF. Here the CDR3 DNA reads TGCGCCAGCAGCTTGTCCGGACAGGCATTTGAAAAACTGTTTTTT.